This TCR beta chain comes out of a study of T cell clones after liver transplantation. Study information: Draws occurred before transplant, before withdrawal, and after complete or failed withdrawal.

CD3+CD4+ and CD3+CD8+ cells were FACS-sorted from thawed unstimulated PBMCs. This CDR3 is built from 13 residues. The germline CDR1 and CDR2 sequences are SGHTA and FQGNSA. Trimming removed 4 bases from V and 4 bases from J, with 10 bases in between. TCRdb keeps only in-frame clones here, not all; method: immunoSEQ multiplex PCR. The repertoire consists of around 80,000 clones, with roughly 85% occurring once and the leading ten covering about 0.52%. The sample was CD4+ T cells from blood, taken 45 to 46 months after liver transplant. This TCR was recovered from a human patient who received a liver transplant. The graft donor may have contributed some T cells. The chain carries TRBV7-2 and TRBJ2-5; D perhaps matches TRBD2 (6 bases). The DNA of the CDR3 is TGTGCCAGCAGCTCCGGGAGATCAGAGACCCAGTACTTC. Translation: CASSSGRSETQYF.